This T cell receptor (beta chain) derives from a study of blood T cell repertoires in COVID-19. In the authors' workflow: Reference gene primer amplification gave nucleated cell count estimates. Profiling relied on immunoSEQ multiplex PCR, and the TCRdb table lists in-frame clones only, not all of them. D and trimming come from the DNA, and the V and J calls and clone size come from that table. The table has approximately 51,000 clones, around 85% seen once. The CDR3 is made up of 14 amino acids. Germline V gives CDR1 LGHNT, CDR2 FRNRAP. The material sequenced was peripheral blood. This TCR derives from a human donor in a cohort sampled during active COVID-19. The V and J genes are TRBV12-5 and TRBJ2-3; maybe TRBD2 (5 bases). The CDR3 region is CALASGWTTDTQYF. In DNA, the CDR3 is TGTGCCTTAGCGTCAGGCTGGACGACAGATACGCAGTATTTT.